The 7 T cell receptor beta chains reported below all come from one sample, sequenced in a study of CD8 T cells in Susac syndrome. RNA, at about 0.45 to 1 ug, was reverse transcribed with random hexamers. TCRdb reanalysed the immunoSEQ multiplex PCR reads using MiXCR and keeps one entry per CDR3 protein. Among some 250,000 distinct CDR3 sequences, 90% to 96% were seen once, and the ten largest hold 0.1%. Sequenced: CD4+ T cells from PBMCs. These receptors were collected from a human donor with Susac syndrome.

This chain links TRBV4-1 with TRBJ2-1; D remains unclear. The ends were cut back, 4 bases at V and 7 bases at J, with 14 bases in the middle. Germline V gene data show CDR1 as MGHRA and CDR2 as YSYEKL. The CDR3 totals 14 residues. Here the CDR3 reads CASSPNLPLNEQFF. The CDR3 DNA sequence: TGCGCCAGCAGCCCAAATTTGCCGTTGAATGAGCAGTTCTTC.

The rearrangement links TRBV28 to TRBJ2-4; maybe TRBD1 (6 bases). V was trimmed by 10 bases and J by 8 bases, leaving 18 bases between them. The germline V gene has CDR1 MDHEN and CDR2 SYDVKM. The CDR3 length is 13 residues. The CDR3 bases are TGTGCCACCGAATTTCAGGGGCGCGACATTCAGTACTTC. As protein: CATEFQGRDIQYF.

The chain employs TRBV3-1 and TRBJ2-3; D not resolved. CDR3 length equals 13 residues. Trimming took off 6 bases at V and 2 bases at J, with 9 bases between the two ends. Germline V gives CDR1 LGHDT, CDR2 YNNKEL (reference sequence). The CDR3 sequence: CASSRISTDTQYF. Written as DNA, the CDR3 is TGTGCCAGCAGTCGCATATCCACAGATACGCAGTATTTT.

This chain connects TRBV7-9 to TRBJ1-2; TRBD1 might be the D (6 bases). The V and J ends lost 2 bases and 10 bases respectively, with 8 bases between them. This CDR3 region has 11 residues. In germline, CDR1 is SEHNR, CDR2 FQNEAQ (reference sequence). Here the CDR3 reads CASSLQGPYTF. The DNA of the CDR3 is TGTGCCAGCAGCTTACAGGGGCCCTACACCTTC. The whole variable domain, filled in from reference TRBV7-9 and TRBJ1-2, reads DTGVSQNPRHKITKRGQNVTFRCDPISEHNRLYWYRQTLGQGPEFLTYFQNEAQLEKSRLLSDRFSAERPKGSFSTLEIQRTEQGDSAMYLCASSLQGPYTFGSGTRLTVV.

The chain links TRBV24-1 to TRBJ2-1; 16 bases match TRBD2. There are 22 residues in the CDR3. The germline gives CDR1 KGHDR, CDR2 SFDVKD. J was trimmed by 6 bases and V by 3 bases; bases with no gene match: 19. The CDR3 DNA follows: TGTGCCACCAGTGATCCCGCTACCTCCGGGACTAGCGGGAGGGTCCGGAGCAATGAGCAGTTCTTC. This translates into CATSDPATSGTSGRVRSNEQFF.

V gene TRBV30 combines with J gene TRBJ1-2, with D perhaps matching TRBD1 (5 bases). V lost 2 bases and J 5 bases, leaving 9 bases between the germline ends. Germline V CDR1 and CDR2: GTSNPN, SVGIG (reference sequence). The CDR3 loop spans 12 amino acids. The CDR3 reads CAWSRGEYGYTF. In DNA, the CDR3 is TGTGCCTGGAGTAGGGGTGAATATGGCTACACCTTC.

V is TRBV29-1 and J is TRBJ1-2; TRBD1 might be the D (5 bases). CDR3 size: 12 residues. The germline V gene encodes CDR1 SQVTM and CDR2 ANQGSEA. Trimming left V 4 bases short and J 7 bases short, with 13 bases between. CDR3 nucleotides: TGCAGCGTTGTCAGGGAAGGAGGTGGCTACACCTTC. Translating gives CSVVREGGGYTF. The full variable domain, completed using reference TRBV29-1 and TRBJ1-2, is SAVISQKPSRDICQRGTSLTIQCQVDSQVTMMFWYRQQPGQSLTLIATANQGSEATYESGFVIDKFPISRPNLTFSTLTVSNMSPEDSSIYLCSVVREGGGYTFGSGTRLTVV.